In this sample, the clone carrying this T cell receptor (beta chain) is medium-sized. Its antigen remains unidentified. CDR3 length equals 12 residues. With 4 bases removed from V and 5 bases from J, the gap between germline ends came to 8 bases. Germline CDR1 is LNHDA and CDR2 is SQIVND (reference sequence). Assay used: immunoSEQ multiplex PCR; TCRdb lists only in-frame clones, some missing. In the table there are some 65,000 clones, less than 90% of which are singletons. This record comes from a study of Tregs in tolerant kidney transplant recipients. Study-wide findings and caveats: Tregs expanded with activated donor B cells seemed most donor-specific.

The sequence was obtained from a human donor in good health. Material for sequencing was CD4+ T cells from blood. The chain employs TRBV19 and TRBJ1-2; D remains ambiguous. DNA for the CDR3: TGTGCCAGTAGTAGGGGTTCATATGGCTACACCTTC. It specifies CASSRGSYGYTF.